Listed here are 13 T cell receptor beta chains from one sample, sequenced in a study of blood T cell repertoires in COVID-19. The protocol was immunoSEQ multiplex PCR, while the TCRdb copy is restricted to in-frame clones and leaves out a portion. Among fewer than 300,000 clones listed, 86% were seen once. Sequences were obtained from peripheral blood. The receptors were sampled from a woman in her thirties with COVID-19, enrolled during active disease.

The V call is TRBV7-8, the J call TRBJ2-1, with D hard to call. This CDR3 region has 14 residues. Deletions cut 3 bases from V and 2 bases from J, with 8 bases between. Germline loops: CDR1 SGHVS, CDR2 FQNEAQ. CDR3 residues: CASSFRTAYNEQFF. CDR3 DNA sequence: TGTGCCAGCAGCTTTCGAACAGCCTACAATGAGCAGTTCTTC.

This chain links TRBV5-1 with TRBJ2-1; D gene unclear. Germline CDR1 SGHRS, CDR2 YFSETQ. Deletions cut 0 bases from V and 0 bases from J, with 7 bases between. The CDR3 is 15 amino acids. The CDR3 spells CASSLDPSSYNEQFF. DNA for the CDR3: TGCGCCAGCAGCTTGGACCCTAGCTCCTACAATGAGCAGTTCTTC.

V is TRBV6-1 and J is TRBJ1-4; TRBD1 is a possible D gene (6 bases). V was trimmed by 0 bases and J by 8 bases, leaving 13 bases between them. CDR1 and CDR2 from the germline V gene are MNHNS and SASEGT. The CDR3 is 15 amino acids. The CDR3 loop reads CASSEAYRVIEKLFF. The CDR3 coding sequence is TGTGCCAGCAGTGAAGCTTACAGGGTTATCGAAAAACTGTTTTTT.

This clone appeared many times. The V call is TRBV5-1, the J call TRBJ2-3, with D hard to call. This CDR3 is 13 amino acids long. The V end lost 4 bases, the J end lost 0 bases, and 6 bases lay between the germline ends. Germline V lookup: CDR1 SGHRS, CDR2 YFSETQ. The CDR3 loop reads CASSPESTDTQYF. The CDR3 bases are TGCGCCAGCAGCCCGGAGAGCACAGATACGCAGTATTTT.

The table lists this clone with a few counts. The J gene is TRBJ1-2, the V gene TRBV18, with 7 bases aligning to TRBD1. This CDR3 contains 16 residues. Germline values: CDR1 KGHSH, CDR2 LQKENI. V dropped 0 bases and J dropped 4; count of bases not matched to a gene: 8. CDR3 in amino acids: CASSPPLTGFSYGYTF. CDR3 coding DNA: TGTGCCAGCTCACCACCACTGACAGGGTTTAGCTATGGCTACACCTTC.

The V gene is TRBV27, the J gene TRBJ2-7, with 8 bases matching TRBD1. The CDR3 spans 14 residues. Germline V CDR1 and CDR2: MNHEY, SMNVEV (reference sequence). V was pared by 3 bases and J by 2 bases, with 3 bases of the junction left unmatched. CDR3 DNA: TGTGCCAGCAGTTTTCGGGACAGGCCCTACGAGCAGTACTTC. It codes for CASSFRDRPYEQYF.

CDR3 nucleotide sequence: TGTGCCAGTTACCAGGGGCGAGACGGCTACACCTTC. As protein: CASYQGRDGYTF. The chain joins TRBV28 to TRBJ1-2; a weak D match, TRBD1 (6 bases). This CDR3 contains 12 residues. V was cut by 9 bases and J by 8 bases, with 16 bases left in between. Germline loops: CDR1 MDHEN, CDR2 SYDVKM.

The gene calls are TRBV29-1 and TRBJ2-3; D may be TRBD2 (6 bases). The ends were cut back, 8 bases at V and 6 bases at J, with 12 bases in the middle. CDR1 is SQVTM and CDR2 is ANQGSEA in the germline V gene. CDR3 size: 11 residues. In DNA form, the CDR3 reads TGCAGCAACTACCGGGGGGATACGCAGTATTTT. As protein: CSNYRGDTQYF.

The chain joins TRBV12-5 to TRBJ2-1; TRBD2 might be the D (5 bases). The ends were cut back, 6 bases at V and 6 bases at J, with 21 bases in the middle. Germline CDR1 LGHNT, CDR2 FRNRAP. CDR3 length: 16 amino acids. The CDR3: CASGGAAKKGPNEQFF. The DNA of the CDR3 is TGTGCTAGTGGGGGAGCGGCGAAGAAAGGCCCCAATGAGCAGTTCTTC.

This rearrangement joins TRBV15 to TRBJ2-7; 8 positions agree with TRBD1. Germline V CDR1 and CDR2: LNHNV, YYDKDF (reference sequence). The CDR3 runs to 16 residues. V was pared by 5 bases and J by 6 bases, with 15 bases of the junction left unmatched. The CDR3 sequence is CATSPRDRWGPGEQYF. Written as DNA, the CDR3 is TGTGCCACCAGCCCACGGGACAGGTGGGGGCCGGGCGAGCAGTACTTC.

The rearrangement joins TRBV7-9 to TRBJ2-1, with 7 bases that match TRBD1. J gave up 5 bases and V 6 bases, and 4 bases lay outside the gene matches. Germline V gene lookup returns CDR1 SEHNR and CDR2 FQNEAQ (reference sequence). The CDR3 consists of 13 residues. Here the CDR3 reads CASRKGTDNEQFF. The CDR3 bases are TGTGCCAGCAGAAAAGGGACAGACAATGAGCAGTTCTTC.

In its sample, this clone was seen many times. The rearrangement joins TRBV5-8 to TRBJ2-1; TRBD2 aligns across 13 bases. CDR1 and CDR2 from the germline V gene are SGHTS and YDEGEE. With V trimmed by 1 base and J by 0 bases, 7 bases remained unmatched. The CDR3 loop spans 19 amino acids. The CDR3 DNA reads TGTGCCAGCAGCTTGCCGAGACTAGCGGGGGGAAGCTCCTACAATGAGCAGTTCTTC. Translation gives CASSLPRLAGGSSYNEQFF.

V usage is TRBV5-1 and J usage is TRBJ1-4; D is undetermined. Germline V lookup: CDR1 SGHRS, CDR2 YFSETQ. The CDR3 covers 14 residues. Trimming removed 2 bases at V and 6 bases at J, with 11 bases between. The CDR3 is CASSLDGNDEKLFF. CDR3 DNA: TGCGCCAGCAGCTTAGACGGGAATGATGAAAAACTGTTTTTT.